The 23 T cell receptor beta chains below were found in one sample sequenced in a study of response to subunit inactivated influenza vaccine. MiXCR, applied by TCRdb to the RT-PCR reads, yields one record per CDR3 protein. The sample consists of roughly 670,000 distinct CDR3 sequences, 14% of them appearing once. The source was PBMCs from blood, collected roughly 2 weeks before vaccination. The receptor source for this set is a man in his forties or fifties who received an inactivated influenza vaccine.

This chain uses TRBV7-9 with TRBJ2-7; TRBD1 is a possible D gene (6 bases). This CDR3 is built from 15 residues. CDR1 is SEHNR, CDR2 FQNEAQ, per germline (reference sequence). V was pared by 2 bases and J by 5 bases, with 16 bases between. CDR3 sequence: CASSLQGTVVDEQYF. In DNA form, the CDR3 reads TGTGCCAGCAGCTTACAGGGGACGGTGGTGGACGAGCAGTACTTC.

This clonotype was counted a few times. This chain uses TRBV5-6 with TRBJ1-2; D perhaps matches TRBD1 (5 bases). Trimming removed 0 bases at V and 4 bases at J, with 10 bases between. Germline values: CDR1 SGHDT, CDR2 YYEEEE. The CDR3 runs to 14 residues. The DNA for the CDR3 is TGTGCCAGCAGCTTGGCCGGGGCACTCTATGGCTACACCTTC. Protein product: CASSLAGALYGYTF.

V usage is TRBV7-6 and J usage is TRBJ2-5, with no clear D. This CDR3 comprises 15 residues. Per germline, CDR1 SGHVS and CDR2 FNYEAQ. V gave up 1 base and J gave up 5 bases, with 14 bases separating them. In DNA, the CDR3 is TGTGCCAGCAGCTTAGATTATTCCTCCATCGAGACCCAGTACTTC. Translated: CASSLDYSSIETQYF.

The table lists this clonotype with a few counts. V usage is TRBV7-2 and J usage is TRBJ1-2; D unclear. Trimming stripped 2 bases from V and 0 bases from J, with 7 bases between. Germline CDR1 is SGHTA and CDR2 is FQGNSA. The CDR3 sequence is 14 residues long. CDR3 sequence reads: CASSLRMSNYGYTF. CDR3 sequence (DNA): TGTGCCAGCAGCTTAAGGATGTCTAACTATGGCTACACCTTC.

The chain joins TRBV28 to TRBJ2-5; D is possibly TRBD1 or TRBD2 (6 bases each). Trimming left V 7 bases short and J 2 bases short, with 20 bases between. The CDR3 contains 16 residues. CDR1 and CDR2 (germline): MDHEN, SYDVKM. CDR3 loop: CASTPGADPVQETQYF. In DNA form, the CDR3 reads TGTGCCAGCACCCCGGGGGCAGACCCCGTACAAGAGACCCAGTACTTC.

This clonotype was picked up many times. V usage is TRBV5-1 and J usage is TRBJ2-2; D uncertain. Germline assignment: CDR1 SGHRS and CDR2 YFSETQ. Trimming shortened V by 0 bases and J by 4 bases, and 10 bases separated the two germline ends. CDR3 length: 15 amino acids. CDR3 loop: CASSLAVSSTGELFF. The CDR3 DNA reads TGCGCCAGCAGCTTGGCCGTTTCGAGCACCGGGGAGCTGTTTTTT. Complete variable domain (other parts from reference TRBV5-1 and TRBJ2-2): KAGVTQTPRYLIKTRGQQVTLSCSPISGHRSVSWYQQTPGQGLQFLFEYFSETQRNKGNFPGRFSGRQFSNSRSEMNVSTLELGDSALYLCASSLAVSSTGELFFGEGSRLTVL.

The CDR3 loop is CSATPGTAYEQYF. In DNA form, the CDR3 reads TGCAGTGCTACTCCCGGGACAGCCTACGAGCAGTACTTC. V usage is TRBV20-1 and J usage is TRBJ2-7, with 7 bases identical to TRBD1. Looked up from germline, CDR1 is DFQATT and CDR2 is SNEGSKA (reference sequence). The V segment lost 4 bases and the J segment 2 bases; nucleotides outside the gene matches: 5. The CDR3 has 13 amino acids.

The rearrangement joins TRBV25-1 to TRBJ2-5, with TRBD1 matching 12 bases. V lost 7 bases and J lost 5; bases outside the gene matches: 11. The CDR3 spans 16 residues. Germline V gene sequence: CDR1 MGHDK, CDR2 SYGVNS. CDR3 DNA sequence: TGTGCCAGCATTTTCCGGGACAGGGGGCTTTGGGAGACCCAGTACTTC. As protein: CASIFRDRGLWETQYF.

Many counts were recorded for this clonotype. The chain is built from TRBV4-1 and TRBJ1-5; no clear D. Germline V lookup: CDR1 MGHRA, CDR2 YSYEKL. V gave up 0 bases and J gave up 2 bases, with 11 bases separating them. The CDR3 length is 16 residues. CDR3 sequence reads: CASSQDLGFRNQPQHF. As DNA, the CDR3 is TGCGCCAGCAGCCAAGATCTAGGTTTTCGCAATCAGCCCCAGCATTTT.

The V gene is TRBV5-1, the J gene TRBJ2-1; 12 nucleotides match TRBD2. This CDR3 region has 15 residues. The germline V gene encodes CDR1 SGHRS and CDR2 YFSETQ. V dropped 5 bases and J dropped 5; count of bases not matched to a gene: 5. The CDR3 DNA reads TGCGCCAGCAGGGACACTAGCGGGGGGAACAATGAGCAGTTCTTC. It translates to CASRDTSGGNNEQFF.

This clonotype occurred a few times. CDR3 in amino acids: CASRRGGTEAFF. CDR3 bases: TGTGCCAGCAGGAGGGGGGGGACTGAAGCTTTCTTT. The chain joins TRBV28 to TRBJ1-1; tentatively, D is TRBD1 (6 bases). V gave up 6 bases and J gave up 5 bases, with 10 bases separating them. The CDR3 totals 12 residues. Germline assignment: CDR1 MDHEN and CDR2 SYDVKM.

The chain joins TRBV6-1 to TRBJ2-2; 7 nucleotides match TRBD1. Trimming removed 6 bases from V and 1 base from J; junction bases left unmatched: 8. Germline V gene data show CDR1 as MNHNS and CDR2 as SASEGT. This CDR3 has 16 residues. The CDR3 sequence is CASRDENRGNTGELFF. The CDR3 DNA follows: TGTGCCAGCAGGGACGAGAACAGGGGGAACACCGGGGAGCTGTTTTTT.

This clonotype was detected many times. The genes are TRBV10-3 and TRBJ2-2; 12 bases agree with TRBD1. The CDR3 has 17 amino acids. With 6 bases clipped from V and 2 bases from J, the junction kept 7 bases outside the gene matches. CDR1 and CDR2 from the germline V gene are ENHRY and SYGVKD. The CDR3 DNA follows: TGTGCCATCAGGGACCCGGGACAGGGGGCAAACACCGGGGAGCTGTTTTTT. Protein sequence: CAIRDPGQGANTGELFF.

Points on this clonotype: A single base separates this from a much larger clone, so it may be a read error. The chain combines TRBV29-1 with TRBJ2-5, with TRBD1 matching 7 bases. The junction had 5 bases not matched to a gene; V was cut back by 2 bases and J by 5 bases. The CDR3 has 13 amino acids. The germline V gene encodes CDR1 SQVTM and CDR2 ANQGSEA. The CDR3 DNA is TGCAGCGTTGAACTACAGGGGAAGGAGACCCAGTACTTC. It codes for CSVELQGKETQYF.

This clonotype was detected a few times. The V gene is TRBV5-1, the J gene TRBJ2-7; 9 bases are a match to TRBD1. Germline CDR1 and CDR2: SGHRS and YFSETQ. Trimming at V came to 4 bases and at J to 3 bases, leaving 8 bases not matched to a gene. There are 15 residues in the CDR3. The CDR3 here is CASSLWGGQGYEQYF. CDR3 DNA sequence: TGCGCCAGCAGCCTTTGGGGGGGACAGGGCTACGAGCAGTACTTC.

The chain links TRBV28 to TRBJ1-2; perhaps TRBD1 as D (6 bases). Germline V gives CDR1 MDHEN, CDR2 SYDVKM. Trimming took 5 bases from V and 3 from J, leaving 16 bases between them. The CDR3 covers 15 residues. CDR3 DNA: TGTGCCAGCAGTCCCCCGGGGGGCGCGTACTATGGCTACACCTTC. Protein: CASSPPGGAYYGYTF.

This clonotype was detected ten times or more. The chain links TRBV4-3 to TRBJ1-4; 7 bases match TRBD1. Trimming removed 0 bases from V and 7 bases from J; junction bases left unmatched: 14. The CDR3 is 18 residues long. Germline lookup yields CDR1 LGHNA and CDR2 YSLEER. CDR3 loop: CASSQDPLDRAKGEKLFF. The CDR3 coding sequence is TGCGCCAGCAGCCAAGATCCATTAGACAGGGCCAAGGGTGAAAAACTGTTTTTT.

This clonotype was picked up many times. The chain uses TRBV20-1 and TRBJ1-5, with 12 bases matching TRBD1. Germline V gene sequence: CDR1 DFQATT, CDR2 SNEGSKA (reference sequence). The junction had 3 bases not matched to a gene; V was cut back by 3 bases and J by 6 bases. This CDR3 comprises 14 residues. The CDR3 nucleotides read TGCAGTGCTAGCGGGACAGGGGGCGTTCAGCCCCAGCATTTT. Translation gives CSASGTGGVQPQHF.

The J gene is TRBJ1-2, the V gene TRBV10-3; no firm D call. Germline V lookup: CDR1 ENHRY, CDR2 SYGVKD. CDR3 size: 15 residues. Between the trimmed V and J ends, which lost 0 bases and 4 bases, there was a span of 12 bases. CDR3 amino acids: CAISESTGGGYGYTF. CDR3 nucleotide sequence: TGTGCCATCAGTGAGTCGACGGGTGGCGGCTATGGCTACACCTTC.

The gene calls are TRBV11-2 and TRBJ2-2, with 7 positions matching TRBD1. V lost 3 bases to trimming and J lost 4 bases; unmatched junction nucleotides: 14. CDR1 and CDR2 (germline): SGHAT, FQNNGV. The CDR3 sequence is 18 residues long. Written as DNA, the CDR3 is TGTGCCAGCAGCTTCCCCGAAAGGGACAGCGTCGTCACCGGGGAGCTGTTTTTT. It specifies CASSFPERDSVVTGELFF.

The V and J genes are TRBV10-1 and TRBJ1-2; D not resolved. CDR1 is WNHNN, CDR2 SYGVQD, per germline (reference sequence). This CDR3 region has 13 residues. The V gene lost 1 base and the J gene lost 8 bases, with 11 bases spanning the gap. CDR3 in amino acids: CASSEFGYSGYTF. In nucleotides, the CDR3 is TGCGCCAGCAGTGAGTTTGGTTATTCCGGCTACACCTTC.

This clonotype occurred a few times. The CDR3 DNA reads TGTGCCAGCAGCCAAGGCTTCGGCTCCTACGAGCAGTACTTC. Its protein is CASSQGFGSYEQYF. V gene TRBV4-2 combines with J gene TRBJ2-7; no definite D call. Germline V gene lookup returns CDR1 LGHNA and CDR2 YNFKEQ. Trimming shortened V by 1 base and J by 0 bases, and 7 bases separated the two germline ends. The CDR3 loop spans 14 amino acids.

This clonotype was seen more than once but under ten times. This sequence joins TRBV6-2 or TRBV6-3 and TRBJ2-3; D is unclear. Trimming stripped 0 bases from V and 6 bases from J, with 13 bases between. This CDR3 has 15 residues. Germline-derived CDR1 and CDR2 are MNHEY and SVGEGT. CDR3 coding DNA: TGTGCCAGCAGTTACTCGAGTAGTCCTCCGGATACGCAGTATTTT. Encoded protein: CASSYSSSPPDTQYF.